This TCR beta chain was recovered during a study of blood T cells in healthy people across ages. Total RNA amounts of at least 5.5 micrograms were extracted per sample. Primers used in a second PCR of about 6 to 11 cycles were a sample-barcoded 5' primer and a J-beta primer mix. Via MiXCR, TCRdb re-called the 5' RACE reads, giving one row per CDR3 protein. The repertoire includes 720,000 or so distinct CDR3 sequences, 40% to 45% of them detected once, and 30% sits in the top ten. On this clonotype itself: Its antigen is not known. One base away lies a much larger clone, so this may be a sequencing read error.

Whole-study results and caveats: Across the age range, TCR beta diversity per million T cells fell in a roughly linear way. Long-lived donors had more naive CD4+ cells and higher diversity than aged donors.

The TCR comes from an elderly man in good health. The source material was blood.

The CDR3 sequence: CASSLGGIPGELFF. DNA for the CDR3: TGCGCCAGCAGCTTGGGCGGCATCCCCGGGGAGCTGTTTTTT. The chain is built from TRBV5-1 and TRBJ2-2; unclear D gene. Germline assignment: CDR1 SGHRS and CDR2 YFSETQ. CDR3 size: 14 residues. V was clipped by 0 bases and J by 6 bases, with 9 bases between them.